This TCR beta chain was identified in a study of human T cells and chemical hapten exposure. Described time point: healthy volunteer bleed at 6 weeks. Total RNA was isolated from unfractionated whole blood. CDR1 is MNHEY, CDR2 SMNVEV, per germline (reference sequence). The V end was cut by 6 bases, the J end by 1 base, with 12 bases between. The CDR3 extends over 15 amino acids. MiXCR, applied by TCRdb to the RACE reads, yields one record per CDR3 protein. The sample has about 77,000 distinct CDR3 sequences, over 6.5% seen once. This clonotype has at least ten counts. This TCR came from a female donor in good health. Some clones in this sample may be carry-over from other donors' samples. The chain uses TRBV27 and TRBJ1-4, with a possible D match to TRBD1 (5 bases). Sequenced: whole blood. CDR3 protein: CASSPAGLTNEKLFF. CDR3 DNA sequence: TGTGCCAGCAGCCCAGCAGGGTTAACTAATGAAAAACTGTTTTTT.